The entry that follows covers one TCR beta chain sequence. Sample-barcoded 5' priming and a J-beta primer mix drove a second PCR of roughly 7 to 11 cycles. Each CDR3 protein gets one entry after TCRdb re-called the 5' RACE reads with MiXCR. Altogether a few hundred thousand distinct CDR3 sequences are present, around a quarter being singletons, with the ten largest covering approximately 3.6%. Approximately 9.4 milliliters was the volume of peripheral blood drawn from each donor. This entry comes from a study of blood T cells in healthy people across ages. Study in general: There was about one barcoded beta molecule captured by template switching per two T cells.

Germline V gene data show CDR1 as MNHEY and CDR2 as SVGAGI. Trimming stripped 6 bases from V and 13 bases from J, with 16 bases between. CDR3 length: 13 amino acids. This same sample was also taken into another study, of T cells of mothers and their children. That work states: No persistent microchimeric T cell clones were detected at 90 to 100 clones per million clonotypes sensitivity.

Sequencing was carried out using blood. The chain uses TRBV6-5 and TRBJ1-6; D remains ambiguous. The TCR originated in a boy younger than 10 in good health. CDR3: CASSRGSGGPLHF. The CDR3 DNA reads as TGTGCCAGCAGCCGGGGATCGGGCGGCCCCCTCCACTTT.